The clone carrying this T cell receptor beta chain was counted once. No antigen is known for it. The assay was immunoSEQ multiplex PCR, and TCRdb's table has in-frame clones only and misses some. The sample consists of 5,500 to 7,500 clones, 60% to 75% of them appearing once. Trimming stripped 0 bases from V and 0 bases from J, with 6 bases between. CDR3 length: 14 residues. Looked up from germline, CDR1 is SGHNT and CDR2 is YENEEA. This sample stems from a study of immune cell composition in non-small cell lung cancer. Whole-study findings and limits: Tumour TCR-beta clonality was not significantly tied to smoking pack-years.

The sequenced material came from lung tumor tissue. The sequence derives from a human donor with non-small cell lung cancer. The rearrangement uses TRBV11-3 and TRBJ2-7; no clear D. The CDR3: CASSLEPNSYEQYF. DNA of the CDR3: TGTGCCAGCAGCTTAGAACCTAACTCCTACGAGCAGTACTTC.